This TCR beta chain was documented in a study of regulatory T cells in long-lasting Graves disease (dated by TCRdb to about 2021). Study-level background: Antithyroid drugs had been taken for less than 3 months by newly diagnosed Graves' disease patients. Peripheral blood TCR sequencing and RNA sequencing compared persistent Graves' disease patients with newly diagnosed Graves' disease patients. The study was registered as a clinical trial and conducted in China. A total of approximately 35 samples underwent TCR sequencing: roughly 13 from persistent and about 20 from newly diagnosed Graves' disease patients. Overall study results and their limits: Sequencing and analysis were limited to the TCR beta chain. Persistent Graves' disease patients showed lower TCR Shannon entropy and fewer highly expanded clones than newly diagnosed patients, suggesting clonal expansion. Peripheral blood alone was examined, since thyroid tissue, which constituted the primary lesion, could not be accessed. The authors noted that the small sample size was a limitation that may lower accuracy. Preferential use of TRBV28, TRBJ1-2 and TRBJ2-5 was observed in persistent disease, whereas TRBV20-1 and TRBJ2-1 were favored in newly diagnosed disease. Patients with persistent disease shared more public clonotypes (around 2,700) than newly diagnosed patients did (about 1,000).

Explained via the paper, the time point label denotes: newly diagnosed GD, antithyroid drugs for less than 3 months. For both TCR sequencing and RNA sequencing, RNA was extracted from PBMCs using TRIzol. Graves' disease was diagnosed according to American Thyroid Association guidelines. Patients were recruited from an endocrinology department in Xi'an, China. Each patient gave 7 to 9.5 milliliters of peripheral blood, collected in an EDTA anticoagulant tube. Ficoll Paque Plus density gradient separation was used to isolate PBMCs, and no further T cell sorting was done. An Agilent 2100 Bioanalyzer and agarose gel were used to check RNA quality, while a NanoDrop 2000 measured RNA concentration. CDR1 and CDR2, per the germline V gene (reference sequence), are GTSNPN and SVGIG. Counted from cysteine to phenylalanine, this CDR3 has 13 amino acids. The sequence is cut down to CDR3 DNA, 39 bases in frame from base 1. The germline ends are 6 bases apart after V is trimmed by 1 base and J by 0 bases.

This clonotype was recorded many times. No antigen is known for it. Base qualities are not recorded, but no much larger clone differs from it by a single base. The library was generated by multiplex PCR. Sequencing was performed on an Illumina HiSeq 4000. CDR3 regions were amplified by Arm-PCR with iRepertoire HTBI primers to construct TCR beta libraries. Before sequencing, the PCR products underwent gel purification. The paper's processing steps were these. Gene usage analysis of CDR3 amino acid clonotypes relied on the roughly 67 TRBV and about 15 TRBJ segments identified across samples. COPE and FqMerger were used to merge the filtered high-quality paired reads into contigs. BLAST was used to align contigs to IMGT TRBV, TRBD and TRBJ reference genes, with CDR3 defined following IMGT. Highly expanded clones were defined as clonotypes with a frequency above 0.1%. Shannon entropy served as the measure of repertoire diversity, while the Gini coefficient captured V-J evenness. A clonotype was considered public if more than one individual shared it. TCRdb's own reprocessing of the public reads used fastp at Q25 and MiXCR and kept productive beta chains. Rows are combined by CDR3 protein, so each entry shows the most common genes and DNA. The V and J calls come from TCRdb's annotation, not from the publication. This sample comprises under 450,000 distinct CDR3 sequences, roughly 15% of them detected only once. The ten largest clones represent 20% to 25% of the sample.

A further study also used this sample, focusing on T cells in Graves' hyperthyroidism and ophthalmopathy. Reported in the second study: Stable Graves' hyperthyroidism was defined as no progression to ophthalmopathy during 18 months of follow-up. Hyperthyroidism patients were newly diagnosed, had a disease duration of under 2 months, and were aged 18 to 65 years. Any patient with an uncontrolled infection, another autoimmune disease, pregnancy or lactation was excluded. Clinical symptoms, serum thyroxine and TRAb, thyroid ultrasound, and orbital computed tomography formed the basis for the diagnoses. The TCR CDR3 was subjected to a first round of RT-PCR using the HTBI primer set and the Qiagen OneStep RT-PCR kit. Most expanded thyroid clonotypes (frequency above 0.001) were also detected in blood, a finding suggesting that blood repertoires may reflect thyroid immune responses. A 13 V-J signature model separated ophthalmopathy from stable hyperthyroidism, with 87.88% sensitivity and 81% to 83% specificity in cross-validation and 80%/75% in testing. In validation, the model predicted progression to ophthalmopathy a median of roughly 6.2 months before onset, with about 71% sensitivity and 72.22% specificity. A discovery cohort of around 100 patients, roughly 43 with Graves' ophthalmopathy and approximately 60 with stable Graves' hyperthyroidism, was used to find distinguishing TCR V-J signatures. Whether ophthalmopathy could be predicted prospectively was tested in an independent validation cohort made up of roughly 20 hyperthyroidism patients plus 17 patients who later progressed to ophthalmopathy. For training and testing, the 110 or so patients in the discovery cohort were randomly divided in a 7:3 ratio. In addition, the study compared T-cell repertoires in thyroid tissue and in blood from several Graves' hyperthyroidism patients. After blood sampling, hyperthyroidism patients were treated with methimazole at a starting dose of 30 mg daily, and ophthalmopathy patients were treated with high-dose intravenous methylprednisolone. Libraries were constructed in a second round of multiplex PCR, after which size selection and purification were carried out. Sequencing of the libraries was done on an Illumina HiSeq2000 using paired-end 100 bp reads. Raw data were processed with SOAPnuke, discarding reads with adapters, uncalled bases, mean Phred below 15, or no exact constant-primer or identifier match. High-quality paired reads were merged with COPE v1.2.5, and unique nucleotide sequences were defined as clonotypes. MiTCR v1.1 was used to align the clonotypes against IMGT TRBV, TRBD and TRBJ reference segments. Analysis was restricted to V-J combinations with a frequency above 0.0001, which covered just over 98% of repertoires. A TCS score was defined as the ratio between F50 (clonal expansion) and ExV (chaos), using BLOSUM62-based TCRdist between CDR3 peptides within each V-J. Welch's t-statistics and random forest reduced approximately 520 V-J features to fewer than 15, which were used in a naive Bayes classifier (R e1071). Sample size was not statistically predetermined, and investigators were not blinded to group allocation. TCR Vbeta CDR3 sequencing of 120 to 150 peripheral blood samples (43 ophthalmopathy, around 80 hyperthyroidism and around 17 progressor patients) is reported in the paper.

The TCR sequence derives from a woman younger than 30 with Graves disease. Donor details come from another sample of the same person, matched by shared clones. The chain was built from TRBV30 and TRBJ1-1, with an unclear D gene assignment. The sample consisted of peripheral blood mononuclear cells (PBMCs), taken at new diagnosis, from a patient treated with antithyroid drugs. The CDR3 loop reads CAWSEQMNTEAFF. DNA sequence: TGTGCCTGGAGTGAGCAGATGAACACTGAAGCTTTCTTT.